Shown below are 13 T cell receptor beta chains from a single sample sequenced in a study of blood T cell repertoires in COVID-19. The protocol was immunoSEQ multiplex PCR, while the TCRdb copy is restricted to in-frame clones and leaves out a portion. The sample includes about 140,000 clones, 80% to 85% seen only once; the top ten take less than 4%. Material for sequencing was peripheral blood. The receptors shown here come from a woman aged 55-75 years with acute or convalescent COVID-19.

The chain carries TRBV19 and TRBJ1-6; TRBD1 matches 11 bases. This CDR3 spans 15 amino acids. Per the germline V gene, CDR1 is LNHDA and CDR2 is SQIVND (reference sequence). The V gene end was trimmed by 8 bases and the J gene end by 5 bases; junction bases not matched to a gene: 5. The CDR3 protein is CASAGTGGNNSPLHF. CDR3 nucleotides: TGTGCCAGTGCCGGGACAGGGGGTAATAATTCACCCCTCCACTTT.

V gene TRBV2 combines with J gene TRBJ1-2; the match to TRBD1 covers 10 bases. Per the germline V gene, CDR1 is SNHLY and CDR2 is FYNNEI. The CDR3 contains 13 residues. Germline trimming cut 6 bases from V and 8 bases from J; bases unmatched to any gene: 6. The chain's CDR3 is CASSPTGGRGYTF. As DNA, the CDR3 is TGTGCCAGCAGCCCGACAGGGGGCCGAGGCTACACCTTC.

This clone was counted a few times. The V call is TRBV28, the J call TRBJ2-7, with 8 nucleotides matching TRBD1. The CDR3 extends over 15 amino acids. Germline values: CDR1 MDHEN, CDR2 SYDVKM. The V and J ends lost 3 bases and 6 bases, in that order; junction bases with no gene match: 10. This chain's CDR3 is CASSFNWDRSGEQYF. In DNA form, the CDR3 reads TGTGCCAGCAGTTTTAACTGGGACAGGTCTGGCGAGCAGTACTTC.

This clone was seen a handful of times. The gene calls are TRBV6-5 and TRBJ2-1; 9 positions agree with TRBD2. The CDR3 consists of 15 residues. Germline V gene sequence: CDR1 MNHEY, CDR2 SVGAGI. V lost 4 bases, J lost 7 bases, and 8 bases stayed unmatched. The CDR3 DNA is TGTGCCAGCAGTTTGTTGGCTAGCGGGGTTAATGAGCAGTTCTTC. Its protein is CASSLLASGVNEQFF.

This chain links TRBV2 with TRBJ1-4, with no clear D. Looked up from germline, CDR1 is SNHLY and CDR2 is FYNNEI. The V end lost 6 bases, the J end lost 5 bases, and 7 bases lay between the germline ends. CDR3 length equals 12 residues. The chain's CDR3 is CASSLLNEKLFF. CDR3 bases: TGTGCCAGCAGCCTCCTAAATGAAAAACTGTTTTTT.

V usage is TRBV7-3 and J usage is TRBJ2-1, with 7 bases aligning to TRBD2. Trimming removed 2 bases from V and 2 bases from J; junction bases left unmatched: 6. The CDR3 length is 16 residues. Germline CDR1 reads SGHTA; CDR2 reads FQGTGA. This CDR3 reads CASSLFPSGAYNEQFF. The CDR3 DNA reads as TGTGCCAGCAGCTTATTCCCTAGCGGCGCCTACAATGAGCAGTTCTTC. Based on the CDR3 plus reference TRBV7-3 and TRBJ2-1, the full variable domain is GAGVSQTPSNKVTEKGKYVELRCDPISGHTALYWYRQSLGQGPEFLIYFQGTGAADDSGLPNDRFFAVRPEGSVSTLKIQRTERGDSAVYLCASSLFPSGAYNEQFFGPGTRLTVL.

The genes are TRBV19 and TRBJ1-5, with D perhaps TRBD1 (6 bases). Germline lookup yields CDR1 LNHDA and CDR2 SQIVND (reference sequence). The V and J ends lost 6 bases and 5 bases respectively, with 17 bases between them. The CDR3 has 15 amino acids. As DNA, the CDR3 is TGTGCCAGTAGAGGACAGCTCAAAGTGGATCAGCCCCAGCATTTT. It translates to CASRGQLKVDQPQHF. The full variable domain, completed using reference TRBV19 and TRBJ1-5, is DGGITQSPKYLFRKEGQNVTLSCEQNLNHDAMYWYRQDPGQGLRLIYYSQIVNDFQKGDIAEGYSVSREKKESFPLTVTSAQKNPTAFYLCASRGQLKVDQPQHFGDGTRLSIL.

This CDR3 is CASSSGTENSPLHF. In nucleotides, the CDR3 is TGTGCCAGCTCATCCGGGACAGAGAATTCACCCCTCCACTTT. The V and J genes are TRBV18 and TRBJ1-6; 7 nucleotides match TRBD1. The junction had 5 bases not matched to a gene; V was cut back by 5 bases and J by 7 bases. The CDR3 covers 14 residues. Germline CDR1 KGHSH, CDR2 LQKENI. Looking up the rest from reference TRBV18 and TRBJ1-6 gives the full variable domain: NAGVMQNPRHLVRRRGQEARLRCSPMKGHSHVYWYRQLPEEGLKFMVYLQKENIIDESGMPKERFSAEFPKEGPSILRIQQVVRGDSAAYFCASSSGTENSPLHFGNGTRLTVT.

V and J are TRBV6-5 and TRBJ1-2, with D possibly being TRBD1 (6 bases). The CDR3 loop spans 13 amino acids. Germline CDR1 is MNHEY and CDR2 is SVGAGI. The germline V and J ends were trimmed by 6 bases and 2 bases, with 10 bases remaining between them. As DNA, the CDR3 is TGTGCCAGCAGGTCGGACAGAAACTATGGCTACACCTTC. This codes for CASRSDRNYGYTF.

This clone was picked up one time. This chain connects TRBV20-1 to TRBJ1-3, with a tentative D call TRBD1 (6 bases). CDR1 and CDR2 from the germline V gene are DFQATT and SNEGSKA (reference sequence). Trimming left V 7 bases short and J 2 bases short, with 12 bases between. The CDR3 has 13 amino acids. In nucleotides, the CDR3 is TGCAGTGGGAGTGACAGGACTGGAAACACCATATATTTT. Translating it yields CSGSDRTGNTIYF.

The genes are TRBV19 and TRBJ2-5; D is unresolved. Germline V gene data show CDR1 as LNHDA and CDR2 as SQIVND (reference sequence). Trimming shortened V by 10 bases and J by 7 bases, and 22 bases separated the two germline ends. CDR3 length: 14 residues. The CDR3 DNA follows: TGTGCCACGACTGCCGACGGTACCGTCGGGACCCAGTACTTC. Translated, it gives CATTADGTVGTQYF.

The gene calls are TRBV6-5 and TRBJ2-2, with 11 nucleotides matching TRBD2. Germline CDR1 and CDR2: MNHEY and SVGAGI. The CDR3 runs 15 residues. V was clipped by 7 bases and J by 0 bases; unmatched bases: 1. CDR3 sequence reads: CASMGLAANTGELFF. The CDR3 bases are TGTGCCAGCATGGGACTAGCGGCGAACACCGGGGAGCTGTTTTTT.

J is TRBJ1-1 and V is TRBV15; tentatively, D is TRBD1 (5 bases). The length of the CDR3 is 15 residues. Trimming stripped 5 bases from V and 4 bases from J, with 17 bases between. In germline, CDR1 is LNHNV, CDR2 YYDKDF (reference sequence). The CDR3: CATSVTGGGRTEAFF. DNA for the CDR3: TGTGCCACCAGCGTAACCGGGGGAGGCCGCACTGAAGCTTTCTTT.